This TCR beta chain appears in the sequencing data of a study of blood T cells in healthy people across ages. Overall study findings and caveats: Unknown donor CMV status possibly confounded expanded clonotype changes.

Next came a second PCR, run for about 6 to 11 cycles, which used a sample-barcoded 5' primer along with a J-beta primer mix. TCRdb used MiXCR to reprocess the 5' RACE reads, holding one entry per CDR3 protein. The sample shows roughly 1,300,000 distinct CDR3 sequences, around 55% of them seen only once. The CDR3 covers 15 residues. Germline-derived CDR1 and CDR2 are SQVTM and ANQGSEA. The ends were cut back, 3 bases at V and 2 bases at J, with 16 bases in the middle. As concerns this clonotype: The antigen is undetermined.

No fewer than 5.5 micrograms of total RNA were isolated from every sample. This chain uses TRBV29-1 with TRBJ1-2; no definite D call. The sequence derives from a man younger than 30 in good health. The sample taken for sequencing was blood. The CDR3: CSVEWAQTLNYGYTF. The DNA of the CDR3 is TGCAGCGTTGAGTGGGCGCAAACCCTCAACTATGGCTACACCTTC. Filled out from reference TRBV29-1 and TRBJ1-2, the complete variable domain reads SAVISQKPSRDICQRGTSLTIQCQVDSQVTMMFWYRQQPGQSLTLIATANQGSEATYESGFVIDKFPISRPNLTFSTLTVSNMSPEDSSIYLCSVEWAQTLNYGYTFGSGTRLTVV.